The clone carrying this TCR beta chain turned up a few times. The target antigen is unknown. TCRdb re-called the PCR reads through MiXCR. The sample lists around 70,000 clones, roughly 18% occurring once. All patients were untreated before thyroid surgery. The data were obtained in a study of metastatic and nonmetastatic thyroid tumors. Study-wide context: Both malignant and benign thyroid patients supplied peripheral blood and tumor or nodule tissue samples, across which the repertoires of these patients were then compared.

Whole-study results and caveats: Benign nodules were reported to have significantly lower TCR beta diversity than malignant thyroid tumors, in blood and tumor.

The germline V and J ends were trimmed by 8 bases and 1 base, with 8 bases remaining between them. This CDR3 has 12 amino acids. Germline CDR1 reads WNHNN; CDR2 reads SYGVQD (reference sequence). Sequencing was performed on blood. The TCR comes from a female donor with papillary thyroid cancer or a benign thyroid nodule (not recorded which). Some clones in this sample may be carry-over from other donors' samples. This chain joins TRBV10-1 and TRBJ1-1; D possibly corresponds to TRBD1 (5 bases). In nucleotides, the CDR3 is TGCGCCAGCGTCGGGGGGAACACTGAAGCTTTCTTT. This encodes CASVGGNTEAFF.